Sequencing of this TCR beta chain was carried out in a study of PD-1 blockade in classical Hodgkin lymphoma. Study summary: The patients were dosed with nivolumab 3 mg/kg, infused intravenously every 2 weeks.

CDR1 and CDR2 (germline): MGHDK, SYGVNS. The CDR3 has 17 amino acids. V was shortened by 5 bases and J by 0 bases, with 16 bases between the two germline ends. TCRdb's table, derived via immunoSEQ multiplex PCR, lists solely in-frame clones and lacks some. The repertoire holds about 17,000 clones, with over 70% as singletons. Every patient experienced relapse after autologous stem cell transplantation, and brentuximab vedotin exposure varied. The chain employs TRBV25-1 and TRBJ1-4, with D hard to call. The clonotype originates from a human donor with classical Hodgkin lymphoma. Source: peripheral blood mononuclear cells (PBMCs), taken at baseline. In nucleotides, the CDR3 is TGTGCCAGCAGTAAGGAAATTTCGTCATCAACTAATGAAAAACTGTTTTTT. Its protein product is CASSKEISSSTNEKLFF. The whole variable domain, filled in from reference TRBV25-1 and TRBJ1-4, reads EADIYQTPRYLVIGTGKKITLECSQTMGHDKMYWYQQDPGMELHLIHYSYGVNSTEKGDLSSESTVSRIRTEHFPLTLESARPSHTSQYLCASSKEISSSTNEKLFFGSGTQLSVL.